This T cell receptor beta chain is drawn from a study of early T cells in non-severe SARS-CoV-2 infection. Whole-study findings and limits: The matching step, a VDJdb search, favored anti-spike CD8 responses and missed private and CD4 specificities.

Each CDR3 protein gets one entry after TCRdb re-called the 5' RACE reads with MiXCR. The sample contains tens of thousands of distinct CDR3 sequences, more than 13% of which appear only once. V lost 8 bases and J lost 3; bases outside the gene matches: 1. The CDR3 loop spans 11 amino acids. CDR1 is SGHRS and CDR2 is YFSETQ in the germline V gene. This clonotype showed up many times. Its antigen is as yet unknown. The receptor comes from an adult who was a healthcare worker with PCR-confirmed SARS-CoV-2 infection or an uninfected control (not recorded which). The chain carries TRBV5-1 and TRBJ2-7; 8 bases map to TRBD1. The specimen was whole blood, collected at baseline. DNA of the CDR3: TGCGCCAGTGGACAGGGCTACGAGCAGTACTTC. Its translation is CASGQGYEQYF.